This TCR beta chain came from a study of blood T cell repertoires in COVID-19. Study overall: Sample material is recorded as cDNA or gDNA derived from T cells, B-cell-depleted T cells, or PBMCs.

Of note for this clone: This specimen includes other DNA sequences encoding the same CDR3.

This CDR3 contains 14 residues. Trimming took off 6 bases at V and 1 base at J, with 11 bases between the two ends. Germline CDR1 MDHEN, CDR2 SYDVKM. Sequencing used immunoSEQ multiplex PCR; TCRdb keeps in-frame clones, though not all of them. The sample yields more than 150,000 clones, 82% seen once. This clonotype originated in a middle-aged man who had recovered from COVID-19. Sequencing was performed on PBMCs or T cells enriched from blood (not recorded which). The chain carries TRBV28 and TRBJ2-3, with unresolved D. DNA for the CDR3: TGTGCCAGCAGCCGAGGCCGGGGCACAGATACGCAGTATTTT. Residues: CASSRGRGTDTQYF.